The sequence of this T cell receptor (beta chain) was determined in a study of OX40 agonist ivuxolimab in advanced cancers. Turning to the study itself: Anti-PD-1, anti-PD-L1 or anti-CTLA-4 therapy given earlier was allowed, and approximately 43% had some. Of the patients, three showed partial responses, one with hepatocellular carcinoma and two with cutaneous melanoma. Whole-study findings and limits: Among T cells, CD8+ cells averaged more expanded clones than CD4+ cells. Expanded peripheral T cells had an undetermined antigen specificity.

The V gene's germline CDR1 is SGHTA and CDR2 FQGNSA. The V segment lost 5 bases and the J segment 7 bases; nucleotides outside the gene matches: 7. This CDR3 comprises 15 residues. In the case of this clone: Antigen specificity is unknown.

Sequenced by immunoSEQ multiplex PCR; TCRdb stores in-frame clones only, minus some. Here the sample spans tens of thousands of clones, 80% to 90% being singletons. Source: CD4+ or CD8+ T cells sorted from blood, taken in a trial of the OX40 agonist ivuxolimab. J is TRBJ2-3 and V is TRBV7-2, with 12 bases lining up with TRBD2. This sequence was found in an adult with an advanced solid tumor such as melanoma, head and neck, liver or kidney cancer. CDR3 sequence reads: CASSPSGGGSYTQYF. DNA for the CDR3: TGTGCCAGCAGCCCTAGCGGGGGGGGTTCGTATACGCAGTATTTT. The full variable domain, with the rest looked up from reference TRBV7-2 and TRBJ2-3, is GAGVSQSPSNKVTEKGKDVELRCDPISGHTALYWYRQSLGQGLEFLIYFQGNSAPDKSGLPSDRFSAERTGGSVSTLTIQRTQQEDSAVYLCASSPSGGGSYTQYFGPGTRLTVL.